This TCR beta chain was obtained from a study of cytotoxic CD8 clonotypes in ibrutinib-treated CLL. The repertoire was sequenced with immunoSEQ multiplex PCR; TCRdb's copy has only in-frame clones and lacks some. This table holds 130,000 or so clones, 84% found once. The length of the CDR3 is 15 residues. Germline CDR1 is MNHEY and CDR2 is SMNVEV (reference sequence). The V and J ends lost 7 bases and 6 bases, in that order; junction bases with no gene match: 14. This chain uses TRBV27 with TRBJ1-1; 7 nucleotides match TRBD1. The clonotype comes from a human donor with chronic lymphocytic leukemia. The sample was PBMCs, taken after 24 months of ibrutinib treatment. In DNA, the CDR3 is TGTGCCAGCAAGGACAGGACAGGCTCGGTCCCTGAAGCTTTCTTT. Translation: CASKDRTGSVPEAFF.